These T cell receptor beta chains were read from a single sample in a study of naive and memory T cell subsets. TCRdb re-called the UMI-ligation and nested PCR reads with MiXCR, one entry per CDR3 protein. This sample has approximately 150,000 distinct CDR3 sequences, with roughly a fifth found just once. The sample consisted of naive CD8+ T cells from blood. The receptors come from a human donor in good health. Each CDR3 is given without its conserved first and last residue. Each record gives: J gene, V gene, CDR3 protein.

j_call: TRBJ2-7; v_call: TRBV28; cdr3_aa: ASSPPGQEWYEQY
j_call: TRBJ2-1; v_call: TRBV5-1; cdr3_aa: ASSLGRGLAYNEQF
j_call: TRBJ2-1; v_call: TRBV5-8; cdr3_aa: ASSFLRRRGQDNEQF
j_call: TRBJ2-7; v_call: TRBV27; cdr3_aa: ASSPFLTSGGYEQY
j_call: TRBJ1-1; v_call: TRBV28; cdr3_aa: ASSLPGTVGTEAF
j_call: TRBJ2-7; v_call: TRBV14; cdr3_aa: ASSQEQGPSYEQY
j_call: TRBJ1-2; v_call: TRBV28; cdr3_aa: ASSLPFLRTGSGHYGYT
j_call: TRBJ2-1; v_call: TRBV14; cdr3_aa: ASSQYFGREQF
j_call: TRBJ2-2; v_call: TRBV24-1; cdr3_aa: ATTASGEGGELF
j_call: TRBJ2-7; v_call: TRBV7-8; cdr3_aa: ASSLGLSAIPPYEQY
j_call: TRBJ1-1; v_call: TRBV27; cdr3_aa: ASSLGRDTEAF
j_call: TRBJ1-1; v_call: TRBV7-8; cdr3_aa: ASSANQAQVAAF
j_call: TRBJ1-2; v_call: TRBV13; cdr3_aa: ASSLGRRINYGYT
j_call: TRBJ2-1; v_call: TRBV6-5; cdr3_aa: ASSSLTSSGGDEQF
j_call: TRBJ2-7; v_call: TRBV19; cdr3_aa: ASSTLGTNYEQY
j_call: TRBJ1-2; v_call: TRBV27; cdr3_aa: ASSLAGGGGYGYT
j_call: TRBJ1-2; v_call: TRBV12-3/TRBV12-4; cdr3_aa: ASSMGQGVLNYGYT
j_call: TRBJ2-3; v_call: TRBV27; cdr3_aa: ASSLYGPPGTDTQY
j_call: TRBJ2-3; v_call: TRBV10-3; cdr3_aa: AIREQTDTQY
j_call: TRBJ2-6; v_call: TRBV6-5; cdr3_aa: ASRQTGGISGANVLT
j_call: TRBJ2-7; v_call: TRBV29-1; cdr3_aa: SVEEAGSGQY
j_call: TRBJ2-2; v_call: TRBV6-2/TRBV6-3; cdr3_aa: ASSYLEFTGELF
j_call: TRBJ2-1; v_call: TRBV29-1; cdr3_aa: SSGGMNNEQF
j_call: TRBJ2-1; v_call: TRBV19; cdr3_aa: ASSQHSGRTYANEQF
j_call: TRBJ1-5; v_call: TRBV24-1; cdr3_aa: ATSDSRGPDGQPQH
j_call: TRBJ1-1; v_call: TRBV28; cdr3_aa: ASSLSTRGRLNTEAF